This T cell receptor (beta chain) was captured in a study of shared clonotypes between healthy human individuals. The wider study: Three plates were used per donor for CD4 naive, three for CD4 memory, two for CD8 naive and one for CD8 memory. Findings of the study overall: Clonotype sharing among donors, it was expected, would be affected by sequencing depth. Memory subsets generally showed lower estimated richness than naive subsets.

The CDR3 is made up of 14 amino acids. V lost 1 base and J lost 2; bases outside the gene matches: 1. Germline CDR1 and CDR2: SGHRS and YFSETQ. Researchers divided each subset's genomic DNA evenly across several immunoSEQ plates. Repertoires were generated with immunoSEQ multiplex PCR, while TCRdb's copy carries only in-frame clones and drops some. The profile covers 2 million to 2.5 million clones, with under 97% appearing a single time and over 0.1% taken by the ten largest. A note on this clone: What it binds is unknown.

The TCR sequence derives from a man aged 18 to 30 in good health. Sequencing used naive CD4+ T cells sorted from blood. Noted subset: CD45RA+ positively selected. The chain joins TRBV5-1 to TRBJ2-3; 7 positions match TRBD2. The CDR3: CASSLRDYTDTQYF. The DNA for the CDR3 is TGCGCCAGCAGCTTGCGGGACTACACAGATACGCAGTATTTT.